This T cell receptor beta chain was documented in a study of identical twins. This clonotype was seen a few times. The antigen is undetermined. Germline V CDR1 and CDR2: MDHEN, SYDVKM. The CDR3 totals 15 residues. V lost 2 bases, J lost 4 bases, and 14 bases lay in between. TCRdb recomputed calls from the 5' RACE reads with MiXCR, one row per CDR3 protein. The data hold 1.5 million to 2 million distinct CDR3 sequences, with around 33% observed a single time. Overall study results and limits: Cross-sectional statistical analysis was relied on for the conclusions, without the same donors being followed. For cord blood, abundant beta clonotypes had fewer insertions, unlike memory repertoires, which showed none. Excess sharing between twins was weaker in beta out-of-frame sequences.

The sequenced material came from cord blood. The TCR sequence derives from a newborn girl in good health. The chain combines TRBV28 with TRBJ1-2; TRBD1 is a possible D gene (5 bases). The DNA for the CDR3 is TGTGCCAGCAGTTTACCTGACCTGACAGTCTATGGCTACACCTTC. Its translation is CASSLPDLTVYGYTF.